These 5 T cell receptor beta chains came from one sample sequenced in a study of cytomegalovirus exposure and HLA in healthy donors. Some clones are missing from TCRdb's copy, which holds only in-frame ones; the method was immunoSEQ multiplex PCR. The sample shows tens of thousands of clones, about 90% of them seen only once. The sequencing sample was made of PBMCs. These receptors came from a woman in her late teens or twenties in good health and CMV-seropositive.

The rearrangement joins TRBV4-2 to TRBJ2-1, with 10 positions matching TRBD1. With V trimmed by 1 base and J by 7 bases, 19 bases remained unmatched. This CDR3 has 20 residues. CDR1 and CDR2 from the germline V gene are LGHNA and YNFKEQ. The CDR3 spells CASSQGRTGGKGVAGNEQFF. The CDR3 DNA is TGTGCCAGCAGCCAAGGGCGGACAGGGGGAAAGGGGGTAGCGGGAAATGAGCAGTTCTTC.

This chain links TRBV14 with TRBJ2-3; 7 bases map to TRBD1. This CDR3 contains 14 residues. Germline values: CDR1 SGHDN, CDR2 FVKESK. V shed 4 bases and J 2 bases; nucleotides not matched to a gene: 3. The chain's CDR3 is CASSRTGYTDTQYF. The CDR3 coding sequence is TGTGCCAGCAGCCGGACAGGATACACAGATACGCAGTATTTT.

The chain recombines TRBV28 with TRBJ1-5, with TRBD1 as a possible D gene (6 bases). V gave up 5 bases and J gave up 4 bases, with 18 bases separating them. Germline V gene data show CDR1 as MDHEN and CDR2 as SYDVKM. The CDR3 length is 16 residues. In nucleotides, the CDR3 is TGTGCCAGCAGTGGGTTCCGGGACACGGGAAATCAGCCCCAGCATTTT. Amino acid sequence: CASSGFRDTGNQPQHF.

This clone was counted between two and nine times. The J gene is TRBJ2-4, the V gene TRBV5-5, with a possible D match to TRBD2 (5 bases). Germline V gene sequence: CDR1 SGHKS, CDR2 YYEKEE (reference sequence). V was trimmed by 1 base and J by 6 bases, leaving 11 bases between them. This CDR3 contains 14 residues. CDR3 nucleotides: TGTGCCAGCAGCTTGTCTTTGGGGAGAAACATTCAGTACTTC. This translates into CASSLSLGRNIQYF.

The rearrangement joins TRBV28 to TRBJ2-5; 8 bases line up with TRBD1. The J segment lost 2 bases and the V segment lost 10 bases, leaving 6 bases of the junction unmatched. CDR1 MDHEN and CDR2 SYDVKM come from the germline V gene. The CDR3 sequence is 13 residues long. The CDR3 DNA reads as TGTGCCACAAGGACAGGGATTCAAGAGACCCAGTACTTC. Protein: CATRTGIQETQYF.